This record concerns one T cell receptor beta chain sequence. This sample was included in a study of CD8 T cells in Susac syndrome. Random hexamers were used to reverse transcribe the RNA input (about 0.45 to 1 ug). TCRdb recomputed calls from the immunoSEQ multiplex PCR reads with MiXCR, one row per CDR3 protein. The sample consists of a few hundred thousand distinct CDR3 sequences, about 94% of them appearing once. Germline V gene sequence: CDR1 MNHEY, CDR2 SVGEGT. This CDR3 comprises 15 residues. The germline V and J ends were trimmed by 8 bases and 0 bases, with 15 bases remaining between them. The chain uses TRBV6-2 or TRBV6-3 and TRBJ2-3, with D perhaps assigned TRBD1 or TRBD2 (5 bases each). This receptor was obtained from a human donor with multiple sclerosis. Material for sequencing was CD4+ T cells from PBMCs. DNA for the CDR3: TGTGCCAGCTACGGGACGGCCTATAGCACAGATACGCAGTATTTT. The encoded protein is CASYGTAYSTDTQYF.